Each of the 7 T cell receptor beta chains below was sequenced from the same sample in a study of a mutant IDH1 vaccine in newly diagnosed glioma. Antigen specificity for these receptors is unknown. Clones were sequenced by immunoSEQ multiplex PCR, and TCRdb holds only the in-frame ones, with some missing. The sample shows approximately 64,000 clones, approximately 84% of them seen only once. Documented time point: week 11, during vaccination. Vaccination used 300 ug of mutant IDH1 20-mer peptide per dose, with topical imiquimod. Sequences were derived from PBMCs, sampled from a glioma patient whose treatment included an IDH1 peptide vaccine. The receptors derive from a woman aged 50 to 60 with glioma.

This clone was seen a few times. CDR3: CASSADHISNQPQHF. DNA for the CDR3: TGTGCCAGCAGCGCTGATCATATTAGCAATCAGCCCCAGCATTTT. This chain uses TRBV9 with TRBJ1-5, with D hard to call. In germline, CDR1 is SGDLS, CDR2 YYNGEE. This CDR3 is built from 15 residues. The V end was cut by 3 bases, the J end by 0 bases, with 10 bases between.

The chain joins TRBV28 to TRBJ1-5, with D perhaps TRBD1 (5 bases). Trimming stripped 10 bases from V and 3 bases from J, with 13 bases between. The CDR3 runs 13 residues. Germline V lookup: CDR1 MDHEN, CDR2 SYDVKM. CDR3 nucleotides: TGTGCCATCGGGACCAACAACAATCAGCCCCAGCATTTT. This translates into CAIGTNNNQPQHF.

This clone showed up just a few times. The chain couples TRBV19 to TRBJ1-1; D is perhaps TRBD1 (5 bases). V lost 4 bases to trimming and J lost 3 bases, with 18 bases between them. This CDR3 has 16 amino acids. The germline V gene has CDR1 LNHDA and CDR2 SQIVND (reference sequence). CDR3: CASSKGRDSRDTEAFF. The CDR3 region has the DNA TGTGCCAGTAGTAAGGGACGGGATTCTAGGGACACTGAAGCTTTCTTT.

Only one count was recorded for this clone. The chain joins TRBV9 to TRBJ1-1, with 9 bases identical to TRBD1. V was pared by 3 bases and J by 4 bases, with 4 bases of the junction left unmatched. Germline V gene sequence: CDR1 SGDLS, CDR2 YYNGEE. This CDR3 contains 14 residues. CDR3 nucleotides: TGTGCCAGCAGCGCACAGGGGGCAGGCACTGAAGCTTTCTTT. Its protein is CASSAQGAGTEAFF.

The rearrangement uses TRBV6-1 and TRBJ2-3; no clear D gene. Germline lookup yields CDR1 MNHNS and CDR2 SASEGT. Trimming stripped 7 bases from V and 0 bases from J, with 11 bases between. The CDR3 has 14 residues. This chain's CDR3 is CASTLGPSTDTQYF. CDR3 nucleotides: TGTGCCAGCACCCTCGGACCTAGCACAGATACGCAGTATTTT.

This clone appeared a few times. The J gene is TRBJ1-5, the V gene TRBV7-9, with TRBD1 identical over 9 bases. V lost 1 base to trimming and J lost 7 bases; unmatched junction nucleotides: 2. Germline loops: CDR1 SEHNR, CDR2 FQNEAQ (reference sequence). CDR3 length: 14 amino acids. The CDR3, as DNA: TGTGCCAGCAGCTTAGGACAGGGGGGACAGCCCCAGCATTTT. As protein: CASSLGQGGQPQHF.

The V call is TRBV4-2, the J call TRBJ2-5; TRBD2 agrees at 9 bases. CDR3 length: 16 residues. Germline CDR1 LGHNA, CDR2 YNFKEQ. The V and J ends lost 0 bases and 2 bases, in that order; junction bases with no gene match: 4. In nucleotides, the CDR3 is TGTGCCAGCAGCCAAGATCCCGCGGGGGGGCAAGAGACCCAGTACTTC. Protein product: CASSQDPAGGQETQYF.